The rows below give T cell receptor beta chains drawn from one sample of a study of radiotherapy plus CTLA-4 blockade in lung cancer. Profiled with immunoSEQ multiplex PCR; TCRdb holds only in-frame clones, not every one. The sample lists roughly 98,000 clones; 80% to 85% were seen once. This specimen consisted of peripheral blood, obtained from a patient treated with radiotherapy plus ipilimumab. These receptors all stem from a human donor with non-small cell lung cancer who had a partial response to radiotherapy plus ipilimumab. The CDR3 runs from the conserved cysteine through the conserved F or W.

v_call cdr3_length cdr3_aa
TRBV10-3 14 CAIRKREGTDTQYF
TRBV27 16 CASKRSRVSGANVLTF
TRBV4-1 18 CASSQAAGKSVRGNEQFF
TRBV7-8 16 CASSKPRDGSSYEQYF
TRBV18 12 CASSLITGELFF
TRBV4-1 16 CASSQDRVTSTDTQYF
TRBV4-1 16 CASSSYPGQGNQPQHF
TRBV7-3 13 CASSLDRGNEQFF
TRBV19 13 CASRGQEYSPLHF
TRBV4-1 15 CASSQGVATNQPQHF
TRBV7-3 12 CASSSRGQEQYF
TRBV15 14 CATSPRIGEGGYTF
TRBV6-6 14 CASSYSGGTDTQYF
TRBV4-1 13 CASSGDRFTEQYF
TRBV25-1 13 CASSERRGETQYF
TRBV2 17 CATPPGLAGIAADTQYF
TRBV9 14 CASSAGTSGYEQYF
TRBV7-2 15 CASSLEPGWNQPQHF
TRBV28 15 CASKGAGPSTDTQYF
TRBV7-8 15 CASSPSGTGGETQYF
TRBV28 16 CASSVEGQGARNTIYF
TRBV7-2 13 CASSLAGRNIQYF
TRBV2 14 CASGGQGSNQPQHF
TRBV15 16 CATSAHSGRGYETQYF
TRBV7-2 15 CASSFRTSGNYEQYF
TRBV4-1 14 CASSRQGRNTEAFF
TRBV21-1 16 CASSKDTGIANYGYTF
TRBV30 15 CAWSLTAGGSEKLFF
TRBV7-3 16 CASSPRAAGGTDTQYF
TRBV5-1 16 CASSSPPRTGVETQYF
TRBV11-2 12 CASRDTYYGYTF
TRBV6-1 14 CASSTTLAQETQYF
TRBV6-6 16 CASSYSITGEPYEQYF
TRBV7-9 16 CASSSSGGIYSYEQYF
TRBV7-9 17 CASSLPRDRDFTDTQYF
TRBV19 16 CASSITAGGSYNEQFF
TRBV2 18 CASRDLVSGDPSTDTQYF
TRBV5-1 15 CASSLETSQYNEQFF
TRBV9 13 CASSLRLNTEAFF
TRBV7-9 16 CASSLELWRSSYEQYF
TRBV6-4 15 CASSPLGLPLHEQFF
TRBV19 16 CASTINRDNQFGELFF
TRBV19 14 CASTRQGGNEKLFF
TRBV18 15 CASSPQDTLRETQYF
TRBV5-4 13 CASSPVRIRETVF
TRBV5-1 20 CASSAVAGGRFWDLTGELFF
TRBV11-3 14 CASSPDTWREKLFF
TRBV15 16 CATSREQQNSNQPQHF
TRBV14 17 CASSQESLRISGNTIYF
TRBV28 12 CASASSYNEQFF
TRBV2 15 CASSLRDRWDQPQHF
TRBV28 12 CASSQKYYGYTF
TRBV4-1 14 CASSPRQGVHEQYF